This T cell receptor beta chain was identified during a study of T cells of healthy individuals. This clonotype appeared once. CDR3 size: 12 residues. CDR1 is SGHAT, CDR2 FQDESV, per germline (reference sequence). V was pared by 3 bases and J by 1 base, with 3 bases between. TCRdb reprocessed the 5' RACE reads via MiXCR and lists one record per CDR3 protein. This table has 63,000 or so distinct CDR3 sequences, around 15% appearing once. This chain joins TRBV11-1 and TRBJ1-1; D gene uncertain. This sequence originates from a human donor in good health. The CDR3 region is CASSFTNTEAFF. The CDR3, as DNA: TGTGCCAGCAGCTTTACGAACACTGAAGCTTTCTTT.